This T cell receptor beta chain derives from a study of CD4 T cells in relation to SARS-CoV-2 and coronaviruses. Study-wide context: The negative reference was HIV-1 Nef peptide pool or peptide-free culture.

Before the COVID-19 pandemic, during about 2010-2018, CD4+ T cells were taken from unexposed donors. CD4+ T cells were isolated from the cells after 10 days of culture. This CDR3 has 16 residues. The germline CDR1 and CDR2 sequences are LNHNV and YYDKDF (reference sequence). V shed 0 bases and J 4 bases; nucleotides not matched to a gene: 5. The data were produced by immunoSEQ multiplex PCR, yet TCRdb's version contains in-frame clones alone and is incomplete. The sample has 20,000 to 25,000 clones, around 72% seen once; the top ten hold approximately 16%. Study findings and constraints: Approximately 65% of donors had memory CD4+ clonotypes crossrecognizing SARS-CoV-2 and common cold coronavirus spike.

As for this clone: What it binds is not known.

The source material was CD4+ T cells from PBMCs, cultured in vitro. This rearrangement joins TRBV15 to TRBJ1-4; 7 bases match TRBD1. The sequence came from a human donor in good health. Written as DNA, the CDR3 is TGTGCCACCAGCAGAGATGGGGACAGCAATAATGAAAAACTGTTTTTT. It encodes CATSRDGDSNNEKLFF.